This entry is about one T cell receptor (beta chain). This record comes from a study of CD8 T cells in Susac syndrome. Reverse transcription of about 0.45 to 1 ug RNA was performed with random hexamers. MiXCR was run by TCRdb on the immunoSEQ multiplex PCR reads, yielding one entry per CDR3 protein. This table has some 150,000 distinct CDR3 sequences, about 95% appearing once. Negative isolation yielded the CD8+ and CD4+ T cells, while FACS enriched the TEMRA cells. The CDR3 is 13 amino acids. The ends lost 3 bases at V and 8 bases at J; junction bases unmatched: 6. Specimen: CD4+ T cells from PBMCs. The V and J genes are TRBV23-1 and TRBJ1-2; 7 nucleotides match TRBD1. TRBV23-1 is labeled an ORF, and its function is uncertain. The origin of this receptor is a human donor with Susac syndrome. The CDR3 reads CASSQARGHGYTF. CDR3 sequence (DNA): TGCGCCAGCAGTCAGGCGAGGGGGCACGGCTACACCTTC.